The next 26 T cell receptor beta chains were all read from a single sample in a study of cytomegalovirus exposure and HLA in healthy donors (dated by TCRdb to 2015 to 2018). The receptor library was made with the immunoSEQ multiplex PCR assay. For the multiplex PCR, a mixture combining 60 forward primers for TCR Vbeta segments and 13 reverse primers for TCR Jbeta segments was used. The source is immuneACCESS, and TCRdb retained only in-frame sequences with V and J called. Part of the clones is not carried over; for the studies checked, unresolved V genes explain less than half of this, and the remainder is unexplained. For this sample the table gives some 130,000 clones, of which about four fifths were detected only once. 2% of the sample is taken by the ten largest. Input material: PBMCs. These receptor sequences come from a young man in good health and CMV-seronegative.

The chain links TRBV10-3 to TRBJ2-5, with a weak D call TRBD1 (6 bases). V was shortened by 6 bases and J by 1 base, with 12 bases between the two germline ends. The CDR3 is 14 amino acids. The V gene's germline CDR1 is ENHRY and CDR2 SYGVKD. CDR3 in amino acids: CAISRDTSQETQYF. The CDR3 DNA reads as TGTGCCATCAGCAGGGACACCTCCCAAGAGACCCAGTACTTC.

The V call is TRBV5-8, the J call TRBJ2-1; TRBD2 might be the D (6 bases). The ends were cut back, 2 bases at V and 1 base at J, with 13 bases in the middle. The CDR3 is made up of 16 amino acids. CDR1 is SGHTS, CDR2 YDEGEE, per germline. CDR3 DNA sequence: TGTGCCAGCAGCTTATATTGGGGGGTTTCCTACAATGAGCAGTTCTTC. Translation gives CASSLYWGVSYNEQFF.

The rearrangement links TRBV5-8 to TRBJ1-4, with D possibly TRBD1 on 6 matching bases. Between the trimmed V and J ends, which lost 4 bases and 8 bases, there was a span of 21 bases. CDR1 SGHTS and CDR2 YDEGEE come from the germline V gene. The CDR3 totals 16 residues. CDR3 sequence (DNA): TGTGCCAGCAGCGAAATACAGGGAATACGTGAAGAAAAACTGTTTTTT. Protein sequence: CASSEIQGIREEKLFF.

The V call is TRBV28, the J call TRBJ2-7; 8 nucleotides align to TRBD2. Germline-derived CDR1 and CDR2 are MDHEN and SYDVKM. The CDR3 covers 14 residues. Trimming removed 8 bases from V and 4 bases from J; junction bases left unmatched: 10. The CDR3: CASLQEGTSYEQYF. In DNA form, the CDR3 reads TGTGCCAGCTTACAGGAGGGGACTAGTTACGAGCAGTACTTC. The variable domain in full, completed from reference TRBV28 and TRBJ2-7, reads DVKVTQSSRYLVKRTGEKVFLECVQDMDHENMFWYRQDPGLGLRLIYFSYDVKMKEKGDIPEGYSVSREKKERFSLILESASTNQTSMYLCASLQEGTSYEQYFGPGTRLTVT.

The V call is TRBV11-3, the J call TRBJ2-7; tentatively, D is TRBD2 (5 bases). Trimming removed 6 bases from V and 3 bases from J, with 21 bases in between. The length of the CDR3 is 16 residues. Germline V gene data show CDR1 as SGHNT and CDR2 as YENEEA. The CDR3 loop reads CASSHTSSPWDYEQYV. DNA for the CDR3: TGTGCCAGCAGTCACACCTCTAGCCCCTGGGACTACGAGCAGTACGTC.

The rearrangement joins TRBV5-1 to TRBJ2-2, with TRBD2 matching over 11 bases. J gave up 5 bases and V 7 bases, and 10 bases lay outside the gene matches. Per germline, CDR1 SGHRS and CDR2 YFSETQ. The length of the CDR3 is 16 residues. The chain's CDR3 is CASRSPGTSGTGELFF. The CDR3 coding sequence is TGCGCCAGCCGAAGTCCCGGGACTAGCGGAACCGGGGAGCTGTTTTTT.

This clone was seen a handful of times. The chain recombines TRBV30 with TRBJ1-3; perhaps TRBD1 as D (5 bases). This CDR3 comprises 13 residues. In germline, CDR1 is GTSNPN, CDR2 SVGIG (reference sequence). Trimming took off 4 bases at V and 4 bases at J, with 11 bases between the two ends. CDR3 protein: CAWMRQRGNTIYF. CDR3 DNA sequence: TGTGCCTGGATGAGACAGAGGGGAAACACCATATATTTT.

The rearrangement links TRBV29-1 to TRBJ1-2; 8 bases fit TRBD1. With 6 bases clipped from V and 2 bases from J, the junction kept 5 bases outside the gene matches. Germline V CDR1 and CDR2: SQVTM, ANQGSEA. This CDR3 is 13 amino acids long. The CDR3 nucleotides read TGCAGCGTCGCACAGGGGGGGAACTATGGCTACACCTTC. Its translation: CSVAQGGNYGYTF.

The gene calls are TRBV9 and TRBJ1-1; possible D gene TRBD1, 5 bases. The V and J ends lost 2 bases and 1 base respectively, with 9 bases between them. Germline CDR1 SGDLS, CDR2 YYNGEE. CDR3 length: 14 amino acids. In nucleotides, the CDR3 is TGTGCCAGCAGCGTCCAGGGCTCGAACACTGAAGCTTTCTTT. As protein: CASSVQGSNTEAFF.

Comment on this clone: The junction departs from the called germline gene at one end, perhaps through a read error. The gene calls are TRBV7-9 and TRBJ1-2; 10 bases map to TRBD1. The CDR3 contains 16 residues. Per the germline V gene, CDR1 is SEHNR and CDR2 is FQNEAQ (reference sequence). This chain's CDR3 is CSSSLARQGANYGYTF. As DNA, the CDR3 is TGTTCCAGCAGCTTAGCTAGACAGGGGGCAAACTATGGCTACACCTTC. Supplemented by reference TRBV7-9 and TRBJ1-2, the full variable domain reads DTGVSQNPRHKITKRGQNVTFRCDPISEHNRLYWYRQTLGQGPEFLTYFQNEAQLEKSRLLSDRFSAERPKGSFSTLEIQRTEQGDSAMYLCSSSLARQGANYGYTFGSGTRLTVV.

Only one count was recorded for this clone. This rearrangement joins TRBV7-8 to TRBJ1-2; D gene unclear. The CDR3 loop spans 13 amino acids. V was trimmed by 5 bases and J by 6 bases, leaving 13 bases between them. Germline V gives CDR1 SGHVS, CDR2 FQNEAQ. The CDR3 DNA reads TGTGCCAGCAGCCCACGCCGTCGGGATGGCTACACCTTC. Encoded protein: CASSPRRRDGYTF. Looking up the rest from reference TRBV7-8 and TRBJ1-2 gives the full variable domain: GAGVSQSPRYKVAKRGQDVALRCDPISGHVSLFWYQQALGQGPEFLTYFQNEAQLDKSGLPSDRFFAERPEGSVSTLKIQRTQQEDSAVYLCASSPRRRDGYTFGSGTRLTVV.

The chain combines TRBV29-1 with TRBJ2-7, with 8 bases identical to TRBD2. The CDR3 is 14 residues long. V dropped 0 bases and J dropped 5; count of bases not matched to a gene: 6. Germline V gives CDR1 SQVTM, CDR2 ANQGSEA. The CDR3 spells CSVEDGRAQDEQYF. The CDR3 DNA sequence: TGCAGCGTTGAAGACGGGAGGGCCCAAGACGAGCAGTACTTC.

V is TRBV19 and J is TRBJ1-2, with 7 bases lining up with TRBD1. Trimming removed 0 bases from V and 4 bases from J; junction bases left unmatched: 2. Germline V CDR1 and CDR2: LNHDA, SQIVND (reference sequence). CDR3 size: 14 residues. This CDR3 is CASSIDGTAYGYTF. DNA for the CDR3: TGTGCCAGTAGTATAGACGGGACAGCCTATGGCTACACCTTC.

The count of this clone is one. This chain uses TRBV19 with TRBJ2-4; 7 nucleotides agree with TRBD1. Germline lookup yields CDR1 LNHDA and CDR2 SQIVND (reference sequence). The CDR3 covers 13 residues. Trimming cost V 5 bases and J 7 bases; bases outside gene matches: 5. The DNA of the CDR3 is TGTGCCAGTAGTCGACAGGGTAGGAACATTCAGTACTTC. This translates into CASSRQGRNIQYF.

The rearrangement links TRBV5-1 to TRBJ2-4, with TRBD1 matching 7 bases. This CDR3 has 13 amino acids. The V segment lost 6 bases and the J segment 7 bases; nucleotides outside the gene matches: 7. Germline V gene lookup returns CDR1 SGHRS and CDR2 YFSETQ. CDR3 sequence (DNA): TGCGCCAGCATGCCGCCGGGACAGAACATTCAGTACTTC. This gives the protein CASMPPGQNIQYF.

The chain combines TRBV6-6 with TRBJ1-1; no clear D gene. The germline V and J ends were trimmed by 10 bases and 1 base, with 10 bases remaining between them. Germline V gives CDR1 MNHNY, CDR2 SVGAGI (reference sequence). This CDR3 is built from 12 residues. CDR3 nucleotide sequence: TGTGCCACCGTCCGGGGGAACACTGAAGCTTTCTTT. Amino acids: CATVRGNTEAFF.

There are a few counts of this clone. The chain is built from TRBV4-1 and TRBJ1-2, with TRBD1 as a possible D gene (6 bases). Trimming took off 5 bases at V and 12 bases at J, with 28 bases between the two ends. Germline V gene lookup returns CDR1 MGHRA and CDR2 YSYEKL. The CDR3 has 16 amino acids. DNA of the CDR3: TGCGCCAGCAGCGGTTTCCTGAACACAGGGTCCCAAGGGAACACCTTC. Translation gives CASSGFLNTGSQGNTF.

V and J are TRBV6-6 and TRBJ2-1, with 9 positions matching TRBD1. The CDR3 consists of 15 residues. Germline CDR1 and CDR2: MNHNY and SVGAGI (reference sequence). V lost 6 bases to trimming and J lost 8 bases; unmatched junction nucleotides: 11. The CDR3 spells CASSLGQGRSDEQFF. DNA for the CDR3: TGTGCCAGCAGCTTGGGACAGGGAAGGAGTGATGAGCAGTTCTTC.

This clone turned up a few times. V gene TRBV6-1 combines with J gene TRBJ1-1; D not certain. The ends were cut back, 6 bases at V and 1 base at J, with 3 bases in the middle. The CDR3 has 11 residues. Germline CDR1 reads MNHNS; CDR2 reads SASEGT. The CDR3 loop reads CASSRNTEAFF. CDR3 DNA sequence: TGTGCCAGCAGCAGGAACACTGAAGCTTTCTTT.

The V call is TRBV5-1, the J call TRBJ2-3; TRBD1 matches 9 bases. The V and J ends lost 3 bases and 2 bases, in that order; junction bases with no gene match: 4. CDR1 is SGHRS and CDR2 is YFSETQ in the germline V gene. The CDR3 totals 15 residues. The DNA of the CDR3 is TGCGCCAGCAGCTGGACAGGGGAATTCACAGATACGCAGTATTTT. Translation: CASSWTGEFTDTQYF.

V is TRBV5-1 and J is TRBJ2-1; D is perhaps TRBD2 (6 bases). Trimming stripped 1 base from V and 14 bases from J, with 10 bases between. The CDR3 length is 11 residues. Germline lookup yields CDR1 SGHRS and CDR2 YFSETQ. CDR3 sequence reads: CASSLTGEEFF. The CDR3 coding sequence is TGCGCCAGCAGCTTGACGGGAGAGGAGTTCTTC.

V usage is TRBV29-1 and J usage is TRBJ2-5; D is perhaps TRBD2 (6 bases). Trimming took 4 bases from V and 5 from J, leaving 17 bases between them. Germline V gene sequence: CDR1 SQVTM, CDR2 ANQGSEA. This CDR3 region has 14 residues. The CDR3 reads CSVAWEALGETQYF. CDR3 sequence (DNA): TGCAGCGTTGCCTGGGAGGCCCTGGGTGAGACCCAGTACTTC.

This chain uses TRBV19 with TRBJ2-5; a weak D match, TRBD1 (6 bases). V was clipped by 7 bases and J by 3 bases, with 12 bases between them. CDR3 length equals 13 residues. Germline-derived CDR1 and CDR2 are LNHDA and SQIVND (reference sequence). The CDR3: CASTPQGKETQYF. The CDR3 DNA sequence: TGTGCCAGTACCCCACAGGGAAAAGAGACCCAGTACTTC.

This clone has just a few counts. The gene calls are TRBV28 and TRBJ2-5; D gene unclear. The J call may be incorrect, as the DNA end agrees better with TRBJ2-7. Germline CDR1 reads MDHEN; CDR2 reads SYDVKM. This CDR3 has 15 amino acids. Here the CDR3 reads CASSFDTLSTYEQYF. The DNA of the CDR3 is TGTGCCAGCAGTTTCGACACCTTGAGTACCTACGAGCAGTACTTC.

This clone has just one count. This chain joins TRBV10-2 and TRBJ2-3; possibly TRBD2 for D (5 bases). Germline assignment: CDR1 WSHSY and CDR2 SAAADI. V was trimmed by 0 bases and J by 0 bases, leaving 10 bases between them. This CDR3 contains 16 residues. This CDR3 reads CASSESSGPSTDTQYF. The CDR3 DNA reads as TGCGCCAGCAGTGAGTCGAGCGGCCCTAGCACAGATACGCAGTATTTT.

The rearrangement uses TRBV4-3 and TRBJ2-7; tentatively, D is TRBD1 (5 bases). The germline gives CDR1 LGHNA, CDR2 YSLEER. The CDR3 runs to 15 residues. Trimming left V 3 bases short and J 1 base short, with 13 bases between. CDR3 DNA: TGCGCCAGCAGCCAGAGCCGGACACTTTCCTACGAGCAGTACTTC. This gives the protein CASSQSRTLSYEQYF.